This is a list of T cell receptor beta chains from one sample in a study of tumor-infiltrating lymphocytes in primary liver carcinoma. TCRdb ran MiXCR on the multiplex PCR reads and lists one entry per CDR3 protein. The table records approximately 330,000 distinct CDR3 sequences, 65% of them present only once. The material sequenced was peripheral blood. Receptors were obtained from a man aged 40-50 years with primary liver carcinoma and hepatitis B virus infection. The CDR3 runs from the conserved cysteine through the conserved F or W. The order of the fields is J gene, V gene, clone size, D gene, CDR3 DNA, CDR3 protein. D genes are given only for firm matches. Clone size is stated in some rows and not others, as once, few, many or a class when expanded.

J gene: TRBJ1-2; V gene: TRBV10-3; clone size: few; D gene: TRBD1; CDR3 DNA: TGTGCCATCAGTCCCGGACAGGGAGGTGGCTACACCTTC; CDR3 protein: CAISPGQGGGYTF
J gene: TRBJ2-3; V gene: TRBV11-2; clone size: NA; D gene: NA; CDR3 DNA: TGTGCCAGCAGCTCAGATAGAACAGATACGCAATATTTT; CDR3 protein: CASSSDRTDTQYF
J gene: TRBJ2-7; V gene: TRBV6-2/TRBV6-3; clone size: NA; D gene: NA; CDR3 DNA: TGTGCCAGCAGCCTCAGCGGAGGGGCCTACGAGCAGTACTTC; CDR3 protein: CASSLSGGAYEQYF
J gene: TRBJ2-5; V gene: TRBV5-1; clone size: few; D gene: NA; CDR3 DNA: TGCGCCAGCAGCTACGGACGTAGCCAAGAGACCCAGTACTTC; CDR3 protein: CASSYGRSQETQYF
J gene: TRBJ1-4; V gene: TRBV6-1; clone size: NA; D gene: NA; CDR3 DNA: TGTGCCAGCAATAAAAGGTCGCAAGTTAATGAAAAACTGTTTTTT; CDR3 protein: CASNKRSQVNEKLFF
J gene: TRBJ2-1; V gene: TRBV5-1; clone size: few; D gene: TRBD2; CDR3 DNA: TGCGCCAGCAGCTTGGATCCAGCGGGAAGGAGTGAGCAGTTCTTC; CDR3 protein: CASSLDPAGRSEQFF
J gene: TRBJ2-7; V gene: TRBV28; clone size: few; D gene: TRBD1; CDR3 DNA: TGTGCCAGCAGTACGGACAGGACCTACGAGCAGTACTTC; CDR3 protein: CASSTDRTYEQYF
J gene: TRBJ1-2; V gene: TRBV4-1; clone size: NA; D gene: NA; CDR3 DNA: TGCGCCAGTAGCCAAGATAGGGCAGCGGGCGGGTATGGCTACACCTTC; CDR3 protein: CASSQDRAAGGYGYTF
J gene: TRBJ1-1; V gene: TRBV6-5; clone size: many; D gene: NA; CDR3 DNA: TGTGCCAGCAGTTATGCGGCAGGGACCACTGAAGCTTTCTTT; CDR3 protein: CASSYAAGTTEAFF
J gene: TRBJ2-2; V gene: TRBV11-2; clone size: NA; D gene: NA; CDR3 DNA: TGTGCCGGCAGGGAGACCAACACCGTGGAGCTGTTTTTT; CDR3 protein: CAGRETNTVELFF
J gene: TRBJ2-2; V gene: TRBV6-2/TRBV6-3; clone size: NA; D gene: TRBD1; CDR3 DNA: TGTGTCAGTACCGAAAGCAGGGGGAACGCCGGGGAGCTGTTTTTT; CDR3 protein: CVSTESRGNAGELFF
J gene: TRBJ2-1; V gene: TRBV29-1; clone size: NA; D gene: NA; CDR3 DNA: TGCAGCGTTGAAGAACCGGGTTCCTTCCTCTACAATGAGCAGTTCTTC; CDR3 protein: CSVEEPGSFLYNEQFF
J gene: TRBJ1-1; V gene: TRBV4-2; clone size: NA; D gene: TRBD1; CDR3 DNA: TGTGCCAGCAGCCACACGACAGGGAACACTGAAGCTCTCTTT; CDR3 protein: CASSHTTGNTEALF
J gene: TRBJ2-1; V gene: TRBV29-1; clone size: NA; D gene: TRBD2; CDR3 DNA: TGCAGTGCTGAAGATCCTTGGCGGGAGGGCCCGGGTGAGCAGTTCTTC; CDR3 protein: CSAEDPWREGPGEQFF
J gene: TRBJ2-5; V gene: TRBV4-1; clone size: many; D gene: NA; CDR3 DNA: TGCGCCACAGCCCCCTCAGGGAGAACCCCAGAGACCCAGTACTTC; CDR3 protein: CATAPSGRTPETQYF
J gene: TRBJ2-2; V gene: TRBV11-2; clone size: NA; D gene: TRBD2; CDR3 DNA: TGTGCCAGTAGCTTAATGCAAGCGGGGGGTACCGGGGAGTTGTCTTTT; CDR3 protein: CASSLMQAGGTGELSF
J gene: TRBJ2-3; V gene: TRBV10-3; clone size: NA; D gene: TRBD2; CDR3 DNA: TGTGCCACCATTGAGCGTCCGCTAGCGGGAGCAGATACGCAGTATTTT; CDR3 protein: CATIERPLAGADTQYF
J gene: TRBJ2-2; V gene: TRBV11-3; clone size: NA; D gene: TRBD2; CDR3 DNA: TGTGTCAATAGCTTACGACTAGCGGCCGGGGAGCTGTTTTTT; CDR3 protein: CVNSLRLAAGELFF